This entry describes one TCR beta chain. The sample is drawn from a study of shared clonotypes between healthy human individuals. Using immunoSEQ multiplex PCR, the repertoire was profiled, and TCRdb retains in-frame clones only, with some absent. The sample includes 2 million to 2.5 million clones, approximately 94% of them seen just once. Germline trimming cut 5 bases from V and 7 bases from J; bases unmatched to any gene: 10. Looked up from germline, CDR1 is MNHEY and CDR2 is SMNVEV (reference sequence). This CDR3 spans 16 amino acids. Only CD45RO-negative cells positively selected for CCR7 counted as naive CD8 cells, so terminally differentiated effector memory CD45RA+ cells were excluded.

The rearrangement joins TRBV27 to TRBJ2-3; 12 nucleotides match TRBD2. The origin of this receptor is a man between 18 and 35 years old in good health. Some clones in this sample may be carry-over from other donors' samples. Material for sequencing was naive CD8+ T cells from PBMCs. Here the CDR3 DNA reads TGTGCCAGCAGTCCCCCAGGACTAGCGGGAAGGTATACGCAGTATTTT. Translation: CASSPPGLAGRYTQYF.